The T cell receptor beta chain described here comes from a study of control samples from healthy donors and cancer patients. Here immunoSEQ multiplex PCR was the method, and the copy in TCRdb shows in-frame clones only, minus some. The data contain about 90,000 clones, just over 90% of them singletons. V dropped 0 bases and J dropped 2; count of bases not matched to a gene: 10. The CDR3 has 17 residues. Germline CDR1 is MNHNS and CDR2 is SASEGT. The specimen sequenced was blood. This receptor was taken from a woman aged 18-29 years in good health. The rearrangement joins TRBV6-1 to TRBJ2-7; the match to TRBD2 covers 7 bases. CDR3 in amino acids: CASSEAGGTTSPYEQYF. The CDR3 DNA reads TGTGCCAGCAGTGAAGCCGGGGGGACTACTAGCCCCTACGAGCAGTACTTC.